This T cell receptor (beta chain) stems from a study of blood T cell repertoires in COVID-19. With V trimmed by 6 bases and J by 1 base, 8 bases remained unmatched. CDR3 size: 15 residues. From germline, CDR1 is MNHEY and CDR2 SVGAGI. The assay was immunoSEQ multiplex PCR, and TCRdb's table has in-frame clones only and misses some. This table holds about 80,000 clones, about four fifths found once. The V gene is TRBV6-5, the J gene TRBJ2-7, with 8 bases fitting TRBD1. Sequenced: peripheral blood. This receptor was obtained from a human donor in a cohort sampled during active COVID-19. CDR3 DNA: TGTGCCAGCAGGGCGGACAGGGAGGCATCCTACGAGCAGTACTTC. Translating it yields CASRADREASYEQYF.